The 15 T cell receptor beta chains reported below all come from one sample, sequenced in a study of T cells in women clearing cervical HPV infection. The method was immunoSEQ multiplex PCR; TCRdb's version includes in-frame clones alone and lacks a portion of them. The sample table sets out tens of thousands of clones. Sequencing was done on a sample of blood buffy coat. Source of these receptors: a woman between 18 and 70 years old with a cervical HPV16 infection that either progressed to CIN3+ or cleared (not recorded which).

In regard to this clone: The missing CDR3 end, 3 residues past where the read stops, is filled in from the germline J gene. V usage is TRBV19 and J usage is TRBJ2-3, with TRBD1 identical over 9 bases. Germline V gene lookup returns CDR1 LNHDA and CDR2 SQIVND (reference sequence). This CDR3 is 16 amino acids long. CDR3 in amino acids: CASSIFGQGSNQPQYF. The DNA read from the CDR3 is TGTGCCAGTAGTATTTTCGGACAGGGGAGCAATCAGCCG.

Note on this clone: The CDR3 extends 3 residues past the end of the read, so its final part is completed from the germline J gene. J is TRBJ1-6 and V is TRBV5-1, with D perhaps matching TRBD1 (6 bases). V lost 3 bases and J lost 6, with 7 bases in between. CDR1 is SGHRS and CDR2 is YFSETQ in the germline V gene. This CDR3 has 13 residues. The CDR3 bases that were read are TGCGCCAGCAGCTCGGACAGTAATTCACCC. Translating it yields CASSSDSNSP. The complete CDR3 reads CASSSDSNSPLHF.

In regard to this clone: The read gets to within 3 residues of the CDR3 end, and the germline J gene fills in the rest. The rearrangement joins TRBV5-1 to TRBJ1-6, with a tentative D call TRBD1 (6 bases). Trimming removed 3 bases from V and 10 bases from J, with 17 bases in between. CDR3 length: 15 residues. Germline V gene data show CDR1 as SGHRS and CDR2 as YFSETQ. The CDR3 reads CASSSGTPNLSPLHF. The sequenced part of the CDR3 DNA is TGCGCCAGCAGCTCCGGGACACCTAACCTCTCACCC.

In regard to this clone: The CDR3 is cut off 3 residues early in the read; its end comes from the germline J gene. This rearrangement joins TRBV28 to TRBJ1-2, with D possibly matching TRBD1 (5 bases). The CDR3 loop spans 16 amino acids. The V end was cut by 3 bases, the J end by 4 bases, with 18 bases between. The germline CDR1 and CDR2 sequences are MDHEN and SYDVKM. CDR3 region: CASSFGGGFRGYGYTF. CDR3 DNA (partial): TGTGCCAGCAGTTTCGGGGGGGGGTTCCGGGGCTATGGC.

About this clone: Coverage ceases 3 residues before the CDR3 finishes, and the germline J gene fills in the end. The chain links TRBV7-9 to TRBJ1-2; 11 positions agree with TRBD1. The CDR3 covers 15 residues. CDR1 and CDR2 from the germline V gene are SEHNR and FQNEAQ (reference sequence). The covered CDR3 bases are TGTGCCAGCAGCCAAGGGACAGGGGGAAATTACGAC. Translating gives CASSQGTGGNYD. The entire CDR3 is CASSQGTGGNYDYTF.

In the case of this clone: The read falls 3 residues short of the CDR3 end, and the missing part is taken from the germline J gene. J is TRBJ2-1 and V is TRBV5-1; possible D gene TRBD2, 5 bases. This CDR3 has 14 residues. CDR1 and CDR2 (germline): SGHRS, YFSETQ. The V gene lost 2 bases and the J gene lost 6 bases, with 12 bases spanning the gap. The CDR3 here is CASSFGIASNEQFF. Partial CDR3 DNA: TGCGCCAGCAGCTTCGGGATAGCGTCCAATGAG.

A word on this clone: The read halts 3 residues ahead of the CDR3 end, with the missing end drawn from the germline J gene. V is TRBV2 and J is TRBJ1-5, with a tentative D call TRBD1 (5 bases). CDR1 and CDR2 from the germline V gene are SNHLY and FYNNEI. The CDR3 has 14 amino acids. V dropped 6 bases and J dropped 3 bases, with 12 bases sitting between them. CDR3 DNA, as far as it was read: TGTGCCAGCAGACGAGGGGCCCCCAATCAGCCC. Translating it yields CASRRGAPNQP. The full-length CDR3 reads as CASRRGAPNQPQHF.

Details on this clone: The sequenced fragment ends 3 residues before the CDR3 boundary, so the rest is inferred from the germline J gene. The rearrangement links TRBV19 to TRBJ2-7; 12 nucleotides agree with TRBD2. The germline V gene has CDR1 LNHDA and CDR2 SQIVND (reference sequence). This CDR3 region has 17 residues. V gave up 5 bases and J gave up 0 bases; unmatched junction bases: 8. CDR3 loop: CASSPGTSGFHSYEQYF. The part of the CDR3 DNA that was read is TGTGCCAGTAGTCCCGGGACTAGCGGGTTCCACTCCTACGAG.

A note on this clone: The read terminates 3 residues before the CDR3 end, so the remaining end is supplied by the germline J gene. The rearrangement joins TRBV7-3 to TRBJ1-4; 12 positions agree with TRBD1. The CDR3 spans 16 residues. From germline, CDR1 is SGHTA and CDR2 FQGTGA. Here the CDR3 reads CATGQGALGGANVLFF. The part of the CDR3 DNA that was read is TGTGCCACGGGACAGGGGGCGTTGGGCGGGGCCAACGTA. Drawing the rest from reference TRBV7-3 and TRBJ1-4, the complete variable domain is GAGVSQTPSNKVTEKGKYVELRCDPISGHTALYWYRQSLGQGPEFLIYFQGTGAADDSGLPNDRFFAVRPEGSVSTLKIQRTERGDSAVYLCATGQGALGGANVLFFGSGTQLSVL.

Worth noting for this clone: The DNA ends 3 residues before the CDR3 does, and the rest of the CDR3 is filled in from the germline J gene. The V and J genes are TRBV7-9 and TRBJ1-2; D is possibly TRBD1 (6 bases). The germline V gene has CDR1 SEHNR and CDR2 FQNEAQ (reference sequence). CDR3 length: 15 residues. The CDR3 region is CASSVLAGGFNDYTF. The CDR3 bases that were read are TGTGCCAGCAGCGTATTAGCGGGGGGCTTCAATGAC.

Notes on this clone: The read terminates 3 residues before the CDR3 end, so the remaining end is supplied by the germline J gene. This chain connects TRBV5-1 to TRBJ2-2, with 9 bases identical to TRBD1. This CDR3 has 16 residues. Unmatched junction bases numbered 8, after V lost 4 bases and J lost 4 bases. Germline V gene lookup returns CDR1 SGHRS and CDR2 YFSETQ. The CDR3 DNA, read in part, is TGCGCCAGCAGCCCGTACCTGGACAGGGGCACCGGGGAG. The encoded protein is CASSPYLDRGTGE. The entire CDR3 protein reads CASSPYLDRGTGELFF.

A word on this clone: The CDR3 end falls 3 residues outside the read, so it is completed with the germline J gene. This chain links TRBV4-1 with TRBJ2-2, with TRBD1 matching 10 bases. From germline, CDR1 is MGHRA and CDR2 YSYEKL. J gave up 7 bases and V 4 bases, and 6 bases lay outside the gene matches. The CDR3 has 15 amino acids. The CDR3 region is CASSPGTGDIGELFF. Incomplete CDR3 DNA: TGCGCCAGCAGCCCCGGGACAGGGGATATCGGGGAG.

In the case of this clone: The CDR3 end lies 3 residues beyond the end of the read and is filled in from the germline J gene. V gene TRBV14 combines with J gene TRBJ2-4, with 9 positions matching TRBD1. From germline, CDR1 is SGHDN and CDR2 FVKESK. The CDR3 is 15 residues long. Partial CDR3 DNA: TGTGCCAGCAGCCAGAACAGGGGGCGGTTAAAGGTT. Its protein product is CASSQNRGRLKV. The complete CDR3 protein is CASSQNRGRLKVQYF.

Comments on this clone: The CDR3 end is not reached by the read, which stops 3 residues before it; the germline J gene fills it in. The chain is built from TRBV7-8 and TRBJ2-7; perhaps TRBD1 as D (6 bases). CDR1 and CDR2 from the germline V gene are SGHVS and FQNEAQ. V was cut by 2 bases and J by 3 bases, with 14 bases left in between. The CDR3 spans 15 residues. The CDR3 is CASSLTRGRGYEQYF. Incomplete CDR3 DNA: TGTGCCAGCAGCTTAACCAGGGGAAGGGGCTACGAG.

About this clone: The observed sequence ends 3 residues before the CDR3 terminus, with the missing tail filled in from the germline J gene. The chain uses TRBV5-1 and TRBJ1-2; a possible D gene is TRBD1 (6 bases). Looked up from germline, CDR1 is SGHRS and CDR2 is YFSETQ. The CDR3 has 14 residues. CDR3 protein: CASSLAGGSGGYTF. Partial CDR3 DNA: TGCGCCAGCAGCTTGGCGGGGGGCAGTGGCGGC.